The source of this T cell receptor beta chain is a study of CD8 T cells in Susac syndrome. The study's findings and limits: The authors acknowledged that their TCR sequencing and HLA analysis involved a relatively small number of individuals.

A note on this clonotype: Its antigen is undetermined.

Random hexamers were used to reverse transcribe roughly 0.45 to 1 ug of RNA. Amplification of TCR beta CDR3 was carried out by immunoSEQ multiplex PCR, which covered 54 Vbeta and 13 Jbeta segments. MiXCR, applied by TCRdb to the immunoSEQ multiplex PCR reads, yields one record per CDR3 protein. Of 70,000 to 100,000 distinct CDR3 sequences in the sample, roughly 96% were seen once. Germline loops: CDR1 LGHNA, CDR2 YSLEER. This CDR3 region has 14 residues. With 3 bases removed from V and 7 bases from J, the gap between germline ends came to 15 bases. The receptor was isolated from a human donor with Susac syndrome. Sequenced: CD8+ T cells from PBMCs. The V and J genes are TRBV4-3 and TRBJ1-2, with TRBD1 as a possible D gene (5 bases). In nucleotides, the CDR3 is TGCGCCAGCAGCCAGGCCTCGGACACCGCTGGCTACACCTTC. This encodes CASSQASDTAGYTF.